This TCR beta chain stems from a study of cytomegalovirus exposure and HLA in healthy donors (dated by TCRdb to the late 2010s). As for the study more broadly: An earlier analysis of 587 of the donors reported more than 250 Gb of sequence data and about 100 million unique TCR beta sequences from about 200 million T cells. Approximately 300 gigabases of sequencing data and around 85 million unique TCR sequences made up an early release that covered over 550 HLA-typed donors. Among the approximately 430 genotyped donors, 81% belonged to the genetic ancestry cluster associated with self-reported Caucasian donors. The study aimed to test whether signatures of past pathogen exposure could be identified by cataloging public T cell receptors. The study used immunosequencing to profile the T cell repertoires of 666 subjects and linked those repertoires to cytomegalovirus serostatus. In addition to the first cohort of roughly 700 subjects, a separate validation cohort of over 90 different subjects was used. To predict cytomegalovirus infection status, the study brought together high-throughput TCR immunosequencing, statistical association of individual TCRs with disease status, and machine learning. To study patterns of TCR occurrence, a later analysis re-analyzed previously published TCR beta repertoires from more than 550 donors and added high-resolution HLA genotyping. In the later analysis, no new phenotypic data were used to find candidate immune exposures; instead, reliance was placed on TCR beta sequences and their occurrence across donors. In an earlier analysis of 587 of the donors, high-throughput TCR beta sequencing was used to judge whether each TCR beta V gene segment behaved as functional or pseudogenic. Donor age, sex, ethnicity and CMV serostatus were compiled together with the repertoire data. In a later genetic analysis, genome-wide SNP genotypes for about 65% of the roughly 700 donors were used, and that subset was treated as a discovery cohort. All discovery cohort repertoires had been generated on a single sequencing platform. Both class I and class II loci were covered by HLA typing, at four-digit resolution. Typing coverage varied by locus: about 620-640 donors for A, B, C, DRB1 and DQB1; approximately 560 for DQA1; nearly 610 for DPA1; approximately 470 for DPB1. Four to six DR-DQ haplotypes were handled as single units for association and clustering, since linkage in the cohort was strong. On average, around 200,000 unique TCR beta nucleotide sequences were sequenced per donor among a few hundred genotyped donors of the cohort, with roughly 18% of those sequences being non-productive.

Library prep was done by the immunoSEQ multiplex PCR assay. A mixture of 60 forward primers for TCR Vbeta segments and 13 reverse primers for TCR Jbeta segments was used in the multiplex PCR. The CDR3 region of rearranged TCR beta genes was amplified from genomic DNA by a multiplex PCR assay. On the Illumina HiSeq System, the amplified TCR beta libraries were sequenced as 87-base-pair reads. The authors' pipeline ran thus. Across the 670 or so repertoires, a later analysis counted roughly 84 million unique TCR beta chains, roughly 11 million of which were shared by at least two donors. A nearest-neighbor algorithm error-corrected the raw reads and collapsed the reads into unique sequences, merging closely related sequences to remove PCR and sequencing errors. CDR3 sequences were aligned to IMGT reference sequences to assign V, D and J gene segments. Each retained sequence needed at least a six-nucleotide match to both a V gene segment and a J gene segment. Rearrangements were classified as productive when the CDR3 lacked stop codons and remained in frame with V and J, and all other rearrangements were classified as non-productive. Following IMGT convention, CDR3 was defined as the stretch from the second conserved V-encoded cysteine to the conserved J-encoded phenylalanine. Sequences without an unambiguous match to a single V gene segment were excluded from the earlier analysis of approximately 600 of the donors. In an earlier analysis of 587 of the donors, V segments were called functional above 56.7% productive rearrangements and were called segregating when the between-donor standard deviation exceeded 5%. A statistical classification framework was built to diagnose cytomegalovirus status from the catalog of TCR beta chain sequences. In a later analysis, V and J genes were assigned by comparing TCR nucleotide sequences against IMGT/GENE-DB human TR gene sequences. In a later analysis, CDR3 sequences and most-parsimonious VDJ recombination scenarios were assigned using the TCRdist pipeline. In a later analysis, every TCR beta chain was defined by the combination of its CDR3 amino acid sequence and its V-gene family, and reads without a unique V-gene family were dropped. As a way to deal with suspected cross-contamination and a sequencing artifact, a later analysis dropped 450 to 600 nucleotide sequences that were highly shared and had low generation probability. For each public chain, a later analysis derived a clonal expansion index from normalized ranks of inferred template counts within each repertoire. In a later analysis, generation probabilities were computed with a VDJ recombination model fitted to out-of-frame rearrangements, and the resulting probabilities were checked against IGoR. A later analysis scored TCR-TCR, TCR-HLA and TCR-CMV co-occurrence with hypergeometric tests, applying a repertoire-size bias correction to TCR pairs. A later analysis estimated false discovery rates by permuting HLA or CMV assignments 20 times. In a later analysis, co-occurring TCRs were grouped using DBSCAN, with TCRdist sequence similarity added in when clustering inside HLA-allele-positive subsets. Co-occurrence clustering excluded repertoires with fewer than 30,000 or more than 120,000 public chains, plus five with anomalous nucleotide sharing. Entries here come from immuneACCESS through TCRdb and include only in-frame sequences with V and J called. Some clones fail to appear in such tables; in the studies checked, an unresolved V gene covers under half of the shortfall, and the cause of the remainder is unknown. That table gives V, J and clone size, and the DNA gave D and trimming. The sample table on file contains approximately 75,000 clones. The top ten hold about 0.82% of the sample.

Points on this clone: What this receptor recognizes is not known.

V gives up 0 bases and J gives up 4 bases, and the segment between their germline ends measures 12 bases. Per the germline V gene, MNHNS is the CDR1 and SASEGT is the CDR2. The CDR3 runs 15 amino acids, cysteine and phenylalanine included. Only the CDR3 DNA stays, 45 bases, in frame from base 1. What the authors observed across the whole study: In a later analysis, the rate of TCR association differed among HLA loci, with DRB1 alleles having the most associated TCRs and HLA-C alleles having the fewest. Specific HLA alleles were associated with 16,951 TCR beta sequences at a false discovery rate of 0.05 in a later analysis. Because the 87-base-pair reads could not distinguish some IMGT-functional V segments, including TRBV6-2 and TRBV6-3, those segments were excluded. A further reported finding was that TCR beta sequences accurately predicted the HLA-A and HLA-B alleles for most subjects in the first cohort. Correlated functional status among segregating V segments might reflect linkage disequilibrium, but an unknown experimental factor could not be ruled out. Because some donors lacked HLA typing at each locus, the association tests relied only on the typed subset. About 17 rarely observed V segments, including chromosome 9 orphons, were excluded from the earlier analysis of a few hundred of the donors because counts were too low. For the cohort, immune exposure information was limited to CMV serostatus. Across donors, most TCR sequences were observed very rarely, whereas some public TCRs were present in many individuals. Assigning TCR associations to individual alleles was difficult when HLA alleles, especially DR and DQ, strongly co-occurred. A later analysis reported that several top co-occurrence clusters appeared linked to parvovirus B19, influenza, CMV and Epstein-Barr virus. The presence/absence analyses assumed that sequencing depth was roughly uniform across donors, and that assumption may not be true. In an earlier analysis of approximately 590 of the donors, most TCR beta V segments appeared in productive rearrangements about 90% or about 30% of the time, broadly matching IMGT annotations. This cohort had only TCR beta chains sequenced, and the lack of alpha or paired-chain data limited which features could be detected. A total of 150 to 200 TCR beta chains were listed by the study as associated with cytomegalovirus. The sequencing pipeline was judged likely to have produced a cluster of highly shared sequence variants as a technical artifact. The classifier was reported to diagnose cytomegalovirus status with high specificity and sensitivity in both the original cohort and the validation cohort. According to a later analysis, most CMV-associated TCR beta chains appeared to be HLA-restricted, and the HLA associations seemed to be driven largely by CMV exposure. It was suggested by the authors that the approach could potentially be generalized to other disease states and immunological phenotypes. In vitro tests confirmed that a few of the cytomegalovirus-associated TCR beta chains recognize cytomegalovirus antigens. A later analysis found that HLA-associated TCR beta chains were more clonally expanded and had lower generation probabilities than equally common non-associated chains. An association between a missense DCLRE1C variant and V-gene and J-gene trimming of TCR beta chains was found in a later genetic analysis and replicated in an independent cohort. Compared with the 666-donor mean, donors in an Asian-associated ancestry cluster had fewer N-insertions in productive TCRs, according to a later genetic analysis.

The cohort was made up of 650 to 700 healthy bone marrow donors. Cohort members were all nominally healthy when sampled, although unrecorded immune exposures were likely present. The donor was CMV seronegative and belonged to the group of more than 300 seronegative cohort members. A peripheral blood sample was provided by each donor, and peripheral blood mononuclear cells were used for TCR beta sequencing. The Qiagen DNeasy Blood Extraction Kit was used to extract genomic DNA from the blood cell samples. Sequencing was performed on PBMCs. The TCR sequence derives from a boy aged 5-17 years in good health and CMV-seronegative. The rearranged chain carries TRBV6-1 and TRBJ1-2, with no D gene named confidently. The CDR3 sequence is CASSEASQPLYGYTF. The bases read TGTGCCAGCAGTGAAGCGTCACAGCCACTCTATGGCTACACCTTC.